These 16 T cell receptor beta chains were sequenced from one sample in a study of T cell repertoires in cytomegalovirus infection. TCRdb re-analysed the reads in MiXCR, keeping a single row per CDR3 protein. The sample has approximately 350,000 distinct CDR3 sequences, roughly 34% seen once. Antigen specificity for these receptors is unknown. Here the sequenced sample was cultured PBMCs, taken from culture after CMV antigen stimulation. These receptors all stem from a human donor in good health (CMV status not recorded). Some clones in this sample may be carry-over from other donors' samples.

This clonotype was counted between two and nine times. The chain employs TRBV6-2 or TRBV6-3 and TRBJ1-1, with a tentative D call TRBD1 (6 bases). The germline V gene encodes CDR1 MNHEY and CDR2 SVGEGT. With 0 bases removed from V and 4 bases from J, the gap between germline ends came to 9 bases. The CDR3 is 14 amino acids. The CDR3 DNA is TGTGCCAGCAGTTACTCCACAGGGATCACTGAAGCTTTCTTT. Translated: CASSYSTGITEAFF.

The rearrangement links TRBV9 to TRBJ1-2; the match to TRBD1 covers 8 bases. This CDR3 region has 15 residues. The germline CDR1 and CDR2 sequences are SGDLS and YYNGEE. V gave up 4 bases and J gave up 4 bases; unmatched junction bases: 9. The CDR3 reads CASSPNPTGGYGYTF. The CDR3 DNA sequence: TGTGCCAGCAGCCCCAACCCCACAGGGGGCTATGGCTACACCTTC.

CDR3 residues: CASSLGQTYNEQFF. In nucleotides, the CDR3 is TGTGCCAGCAGTTTGGGGCAAACGTACAATGAGCAGTTCTTC. The chain combines TRBV27 with TRBJ2-1; tentative D call: TRBD1 (5 bases). From germline, CDR1 is MNHEY and CDR2 SMNVEV (reference sequence). The V end was cut by 3 bases, the J end by 4 bases, with 10 bases between. CDR3 length: 14 amino acids.

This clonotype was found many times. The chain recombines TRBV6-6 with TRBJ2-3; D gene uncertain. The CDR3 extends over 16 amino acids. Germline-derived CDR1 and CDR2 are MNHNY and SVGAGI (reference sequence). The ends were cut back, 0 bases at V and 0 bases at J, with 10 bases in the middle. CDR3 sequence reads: CASSYSNYESTDTQYF. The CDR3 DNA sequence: TGTGCCAGCAGTTACTCGAACTACGAGAGCACAGATACGCAGTATTTT.

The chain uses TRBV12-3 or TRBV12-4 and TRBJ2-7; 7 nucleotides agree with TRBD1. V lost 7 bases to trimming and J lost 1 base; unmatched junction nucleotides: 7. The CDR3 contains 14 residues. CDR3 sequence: CASTVMDRSYEQYF. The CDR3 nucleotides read TGTGCCAGCACGGTTATGGACAGGTCCTACGAGCAGTACTTC.

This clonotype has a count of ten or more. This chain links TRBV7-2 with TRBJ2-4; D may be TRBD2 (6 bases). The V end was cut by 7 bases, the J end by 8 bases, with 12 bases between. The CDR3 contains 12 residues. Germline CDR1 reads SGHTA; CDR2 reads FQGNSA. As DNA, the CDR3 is TGTGCCAGCACTGAAGCGGGCGACATTCAGTACTTC. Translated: CASTEAGDIQYF.

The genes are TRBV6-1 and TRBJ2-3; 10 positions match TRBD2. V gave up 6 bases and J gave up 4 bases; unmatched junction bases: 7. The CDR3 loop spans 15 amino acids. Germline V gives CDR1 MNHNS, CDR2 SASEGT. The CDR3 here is CASRSSGSGADTQYF. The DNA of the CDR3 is TGTGCCAGCAGGTCTAGCGGGAGTGGTGCAGATACGCAGTATTTT.

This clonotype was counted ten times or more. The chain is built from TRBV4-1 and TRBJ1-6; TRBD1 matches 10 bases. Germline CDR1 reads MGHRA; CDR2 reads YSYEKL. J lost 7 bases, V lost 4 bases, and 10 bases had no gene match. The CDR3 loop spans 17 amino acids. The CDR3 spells CASSPDRGRSKNSPLHF. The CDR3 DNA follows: TGCGCCAGCAGCCCCGACAGGGGGCGATCGAAAAATTCACCCCTCCACTTT.

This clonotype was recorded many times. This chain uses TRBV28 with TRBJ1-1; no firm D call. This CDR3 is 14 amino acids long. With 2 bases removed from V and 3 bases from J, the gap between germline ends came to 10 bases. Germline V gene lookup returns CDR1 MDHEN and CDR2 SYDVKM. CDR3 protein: CASSLRAGYTEAFF. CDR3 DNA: TGTGCCAGCAGTTTAAGGGCCGGATACACTGAAGCTTTCTTT.

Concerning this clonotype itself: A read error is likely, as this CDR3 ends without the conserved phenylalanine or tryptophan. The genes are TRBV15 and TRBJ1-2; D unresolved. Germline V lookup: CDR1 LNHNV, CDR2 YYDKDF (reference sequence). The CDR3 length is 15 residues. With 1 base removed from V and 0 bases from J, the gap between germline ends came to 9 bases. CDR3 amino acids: CATSRGAATNYGYTL. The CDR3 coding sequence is TGTGCCACCAGCAGAGGGGCAGCCACTAACTATGGCTACACCTTA.

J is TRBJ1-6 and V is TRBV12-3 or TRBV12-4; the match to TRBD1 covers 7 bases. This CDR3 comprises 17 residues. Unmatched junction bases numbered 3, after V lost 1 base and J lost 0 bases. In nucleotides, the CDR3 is TGTGCCAGCAGTTTAGGGTCAGGGGGCTCCTATAATTCACCCCTCCACTTT. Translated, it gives CASSLGSGGSYNSPLHF.

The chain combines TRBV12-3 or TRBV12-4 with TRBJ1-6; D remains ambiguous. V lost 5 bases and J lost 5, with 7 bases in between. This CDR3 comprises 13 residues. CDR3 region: CASSAWDNSPLHF. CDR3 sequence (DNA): TGTGCCAGCAGTGCCTGGGATAATTCACCCCTCCACTTT.

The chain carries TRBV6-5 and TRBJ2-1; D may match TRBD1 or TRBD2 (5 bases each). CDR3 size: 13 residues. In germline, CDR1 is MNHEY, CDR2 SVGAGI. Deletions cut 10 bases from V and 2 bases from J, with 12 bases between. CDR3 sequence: CATGTRAYNEQFF. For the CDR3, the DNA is TGTGCCACCGGGACCCGGGCCTACAATGAGCAGTTCTTC.

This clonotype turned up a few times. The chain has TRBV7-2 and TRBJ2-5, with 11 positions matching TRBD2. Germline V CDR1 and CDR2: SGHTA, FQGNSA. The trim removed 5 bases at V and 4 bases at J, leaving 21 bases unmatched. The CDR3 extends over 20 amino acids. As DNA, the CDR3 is TGTGCCAGCAGCCAAAGTTTAGCGGGAGGGCCACCCCCTATCGCAGAGACCCAGTACTTC. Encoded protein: CASSQSLAGGPPPIAETQYF. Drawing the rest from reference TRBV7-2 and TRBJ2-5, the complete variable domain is GAGVSQSPSNKVTEKGKDVELRCDPISGHTALYWYRQSLGQGLEFLIYFQGNSAPDKSGLPSDRFSAERTGGSVSTLTIQRTQQEDSAVYLCASSQSLAGGPPPIAETQYFGPGTRLLVL.

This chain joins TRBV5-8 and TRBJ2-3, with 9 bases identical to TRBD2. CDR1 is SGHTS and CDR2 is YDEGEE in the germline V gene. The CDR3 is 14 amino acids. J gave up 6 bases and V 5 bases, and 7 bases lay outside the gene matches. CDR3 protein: CASRDSGRSDTQYF. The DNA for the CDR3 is TGTGCCAGCAGGGATAGCGGGAGAAGTGATACGCAGTATTTT.

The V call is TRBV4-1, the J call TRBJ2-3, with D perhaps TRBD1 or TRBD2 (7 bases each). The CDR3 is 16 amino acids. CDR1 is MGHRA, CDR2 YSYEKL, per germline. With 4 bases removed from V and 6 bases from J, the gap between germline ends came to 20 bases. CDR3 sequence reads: CASSRDPTGRGDTQYF. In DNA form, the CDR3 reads TGCGCCAGCAGCCGCGATCCGACAGGGAGGGGGGATACGCAGTATTTT.